The 6 T cell receptor beta chains given below trace back to one sample, sequenced in a study of cytomegalovirus exposure and HLA in healthy donors (dated by TCRdb to 2015 to 2018). Library preparation employed the immunoSEQ multiplex PCR assay. For the multiplex PCR, a mixture combining 60 forward primers for TCR Vbeta segments and 13 reverse primers for TCR Jbeta segments was used. What TCRdb holds here is the immuneACCESS table cut down to in-frame rearrangements. Part of the clones is not present; checked against another copy, under half of the missing clones reflect an unresolved V gene, and the others are unexplained. The sample table lists some 150,000 clones, roughly 85% of them with a count of one. Nearly 3.5% of the sample is held by the ten biggest clonotypes. Material for sequencing was PBMCs. The receptors shown here come from a male donor in good health and CMV-seronegative.

A note on this clone: This sample also contains other DNA sequences that code for the same CDR3. The chain joins TRBV19 to TRBJ2-7; 13 bases line up with TRBD2. CDR3 length: 15 residues. V lost 4 bases, J lost 2 bases, and 2 bases stayed unmatched. Germline V gives CDR1 LNHDA, CDR2 SQIVND (reference sequence). The CDR3 loop reads CASSTGTSGTYEQYF. The CDR3, as DNA: TGTGCCAGTAGTACCGGGACTAGCGGGACCTACGAGCAGTACTTC.

The chain uses TRBV7-8 and TRBJ2-1, with TRBD2 matching over 12 bases. V gave up 6 bases and J gave up 6 bases; unmatched junction bases: 6. The germline V gene encodes CDR1 SGHVS and CDR2 FQNEAQ. This CDR3 is built from 15 residues. CDR3 in amino acids: CASRRLAGVFNEQFF. Written as DNA, the CDR3 is TGTGCCAGCAGGCGACTAGCGGGAGTCTTCAATGAGCAGTTCTTC.

The rearrangement links TRBV10-3 to TRBJ2-7; 13 nucleotides agree with TRBD2. The CDR3 extends over 16 amino acids. Germline CDR1 reads ENHRY; CDR2 reads SYGVKD. Trimming cost V 4 bases and J 1 base; bases outside gene matches: 4. CDR3 DNA: TGTGCCATCAGTGGGAGACTAGCGGGAGGATCCTACGAGCAGTACTTC. It yields the protein CAISGRLAGGSYEQYF.

As concerns this clone: Other nucleotide sequences from this sample produce the same CDR3. The chain recombines TRBV7-9 with TRBJ1-4; 8 bases map to TRBD1. The CDR3 is made up of 16 amino acids. Trimming at V came to 9 bases and at J to 5 bases, leaving 14 bases not matched to a gene. Germline lookup yields CDR1 SEHNR and CDR2 FQNEAQ (reference sequence). DNA of the CDR3: TGTGCCAGTAGCCCGAGAACCCAGGGGGCGAATGAAAAACTGTTTTTT. Amino acid sequence: CASSPRTQGANEKLFF.

This clone was recorded only once. As DNA, the CDR3 is TGTGCCAGCAGCACGGGGGACAGGGCCCTCTATGGCTACACCTTC. It codes for CASSTGDRALYGYTF. This chain links TRBV7-9 with TRBJ1-2; TRBD1 aligns across 9 bases. Unmatched junction bases numbered 8, after V lost 5 bases and J lost 4 bases. This CDR3 spans 15 amino acids. CDR1 and CDR2 from the germline V gene are SEHNR and FQNEAQ (reference sequence). The full variable domain, with the rest looked up from reference TRBV7-9 and TRBJ1-2, is DTGVSQNPRHKITKRGQNVTFRCDPISEHNRLYWYRQTLGQGPEFLTYFQNEAQLEKSRLLSDRFSAERPKGSFSTLEIQRTEQGDSAMYLCASSTGDRALYGYTFGSGTRLTVV.

The J gene is TRBJ1-2, the V gene TRBV29-1, with D hard to call. Germline loops: CDR1 SQVTM, CDR2 ANQGSEA. Trimming took off 4 bases at V and 6 bases at J, with 21 bases between the two ends. This CDR3 is 15 amino acids long. CDR3 nucleotide sequence: TGCAGCGTTGGGCCGGGGATAGAATTTCGAGATGGCTACACCTTC. Its translation: CSVGPGIEFRDGYTF.